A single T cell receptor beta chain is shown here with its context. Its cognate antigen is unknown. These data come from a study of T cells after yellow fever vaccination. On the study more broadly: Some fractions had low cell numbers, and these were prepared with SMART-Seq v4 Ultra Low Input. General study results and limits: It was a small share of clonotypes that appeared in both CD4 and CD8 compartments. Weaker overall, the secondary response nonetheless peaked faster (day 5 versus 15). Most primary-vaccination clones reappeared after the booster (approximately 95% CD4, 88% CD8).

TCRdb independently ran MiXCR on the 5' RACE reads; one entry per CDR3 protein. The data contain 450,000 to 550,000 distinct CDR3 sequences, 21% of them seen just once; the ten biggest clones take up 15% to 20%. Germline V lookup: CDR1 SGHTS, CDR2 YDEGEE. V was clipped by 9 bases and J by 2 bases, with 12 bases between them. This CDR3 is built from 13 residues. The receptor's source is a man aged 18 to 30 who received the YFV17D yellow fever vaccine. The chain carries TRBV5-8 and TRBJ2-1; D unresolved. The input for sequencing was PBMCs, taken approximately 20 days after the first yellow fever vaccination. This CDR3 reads CAMGTGPYNEQFF. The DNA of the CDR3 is TGTGCCATGGGCACGGGTCCCTACAATGAGCAGTTCTTC.